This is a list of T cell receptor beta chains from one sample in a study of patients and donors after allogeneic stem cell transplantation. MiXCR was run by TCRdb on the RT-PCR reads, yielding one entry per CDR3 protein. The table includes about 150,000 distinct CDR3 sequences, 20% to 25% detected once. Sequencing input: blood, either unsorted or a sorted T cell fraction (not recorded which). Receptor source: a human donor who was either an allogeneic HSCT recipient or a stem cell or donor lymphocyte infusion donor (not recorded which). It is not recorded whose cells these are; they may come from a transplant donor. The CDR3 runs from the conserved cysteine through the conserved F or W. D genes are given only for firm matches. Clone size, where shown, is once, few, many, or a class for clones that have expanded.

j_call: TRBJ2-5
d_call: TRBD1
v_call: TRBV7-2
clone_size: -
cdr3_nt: TGTGCCAGCAGTGTTACAGGGGGGAGGGAGACCCAGTACTTC
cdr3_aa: CASSVTGGRETQYF

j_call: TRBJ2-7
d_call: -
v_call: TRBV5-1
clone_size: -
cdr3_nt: TGCGCCAGCAGCTTGGTGGTCCACGAGCAGTACTTC
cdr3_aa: CASSLVVHEQYF

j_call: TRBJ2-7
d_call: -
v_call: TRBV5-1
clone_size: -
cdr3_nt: TGCGCCAGCAGCTTAACAGGCTACGAGCAGTACTTC
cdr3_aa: CASSLTGYEQYF

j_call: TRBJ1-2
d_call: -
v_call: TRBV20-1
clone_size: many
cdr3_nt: TGCAGTGCTAGAATCATGACAGCGGGTAGTAGCTATGGCTACACCTTC
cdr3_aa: CSARIMTAGSSYGYTF

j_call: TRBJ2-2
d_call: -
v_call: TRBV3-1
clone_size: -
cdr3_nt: TGTGCCAGCAGCCTTCCGGCGACCGGGGAGCTGTTTTTT
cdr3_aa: CASSLPATGELFF

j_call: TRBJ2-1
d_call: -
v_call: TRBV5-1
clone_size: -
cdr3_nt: TGCGCCAGCAGCTTGAAGGTAGACTCCTACAATGAGCAGTTCTTC
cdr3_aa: CASSLKVDSYNEQFF

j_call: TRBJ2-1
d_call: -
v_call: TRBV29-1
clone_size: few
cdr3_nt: TGCAGCGTTGAAGATCGCCGTAGCGGTCTTTTTCTCTTC
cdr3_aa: CSVEDRRSGLFLF

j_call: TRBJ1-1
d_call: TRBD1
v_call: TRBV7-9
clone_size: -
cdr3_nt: TGTGCCAGCAGCTCCGGGACAGGGGTCACTGAAGCTTTCTTT
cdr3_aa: CASSSGTGVTEAFF

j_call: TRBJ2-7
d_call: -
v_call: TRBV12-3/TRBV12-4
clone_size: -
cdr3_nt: TGTGCCAGCAGGCCGGGTTTGAACACTGCCGAGCAGTACTTC
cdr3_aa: CASRPGLNTAEQYF

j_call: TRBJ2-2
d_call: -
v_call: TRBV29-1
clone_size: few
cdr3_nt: TGCAGCGTTGAAGGTCCTCAGACCGGGGAGCTGTTTTTT
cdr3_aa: CSVEGPQTGELFF

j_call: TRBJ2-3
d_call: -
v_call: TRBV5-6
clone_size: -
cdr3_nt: TGTGCCAGCAGCTTTTTCTTAGATACGCAGTATTTT
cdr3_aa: CASSFFLDTQYF

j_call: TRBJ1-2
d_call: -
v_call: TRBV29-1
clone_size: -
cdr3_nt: TGCAGCGTCGCGACAGCCAACTATGGCTACACCTTC
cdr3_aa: CSVATANYGYTF

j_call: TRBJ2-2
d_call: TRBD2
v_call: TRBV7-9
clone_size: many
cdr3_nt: TGTGCCAGCAGCTTAGGTGTTGCTAGCGGGAGCACCGGGGAGCTGTTTTTT
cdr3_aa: CASSLGVASGSTGELFF

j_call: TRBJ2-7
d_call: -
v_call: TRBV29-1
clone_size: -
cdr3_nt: TGCAGCGTAGCCCTAGGGCAGCGCACCTACGAGCAGTACTTC
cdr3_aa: CSVALGQRTYEQYF

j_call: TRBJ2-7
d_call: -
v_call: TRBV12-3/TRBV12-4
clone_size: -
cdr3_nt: TGTGCCAGCAGTTTTGGAGGGTTTTCCTACGAGCAGTACTTC
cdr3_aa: CASSFGGFSYEQYF

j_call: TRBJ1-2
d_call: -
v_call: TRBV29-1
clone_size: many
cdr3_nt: TGCAGCGTTGGGATCAAAGGCGGCTACACCTTC
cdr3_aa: CSVGIKGGYTF

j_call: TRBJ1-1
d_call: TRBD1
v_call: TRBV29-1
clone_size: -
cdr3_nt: TGCAGCGTCCCGGGACAGGAAGCTTTCTTT
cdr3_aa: CSVPGQEAFF

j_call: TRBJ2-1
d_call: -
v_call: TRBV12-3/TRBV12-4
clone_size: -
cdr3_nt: TGTGCCAGCACCGAAACTAGCACGAATGAGCAGTTCTTC
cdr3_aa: CASTETSTNEQFF

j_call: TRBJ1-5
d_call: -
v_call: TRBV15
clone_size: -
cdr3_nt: TGTGCCACCAGCAGAGAAGGGGTTAGCAATCAGCCCCAGCATTTT
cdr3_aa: CATSREGVSNQPQHF

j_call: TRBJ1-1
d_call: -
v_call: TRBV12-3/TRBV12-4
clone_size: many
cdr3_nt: TGTGCCAGCAGTCCCGGGGACATAAAGAACACTGAAGCTTTCTTT
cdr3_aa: CASSPGDIKNTEAFF

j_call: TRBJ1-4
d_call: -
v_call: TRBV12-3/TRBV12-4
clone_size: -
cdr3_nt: TGTGCCAGCAGCCCGGACAGAGTGAAACTGTTTTTT
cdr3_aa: CASSPDRVKLFF

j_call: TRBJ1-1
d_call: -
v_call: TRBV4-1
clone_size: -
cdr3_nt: TGCGCCAGCAGCCAAGATACAGTTTTTATGGACACTGAAGCTTTCTTT
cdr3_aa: CASSQDTVFMDTEAFF

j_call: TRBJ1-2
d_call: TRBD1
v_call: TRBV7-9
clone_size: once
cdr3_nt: TGTGCCAGCAATCGGGACAGAGCTAACTATGGCTACACCTTC
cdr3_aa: CASNRDRANYGYTF

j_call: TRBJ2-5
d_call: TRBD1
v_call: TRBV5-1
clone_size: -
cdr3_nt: TGCGCCAGCGGTGGGGACAGAGAGACCCAGTACTTC
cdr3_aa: CASGGDRETQYF

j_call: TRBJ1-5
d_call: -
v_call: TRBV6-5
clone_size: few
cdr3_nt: TGTGCCAGCGGCGTCAGCCAGAATCAGCCCCAGCATTTT
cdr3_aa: CASGVSQNQPQHF

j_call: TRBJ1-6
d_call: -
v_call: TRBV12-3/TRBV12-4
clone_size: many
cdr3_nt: TGTGCCAGCAGTTTACTCGGGGTAACGAATAATTCACCCCTCCACTTT
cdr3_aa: CASSLLGVTNNSPLHF

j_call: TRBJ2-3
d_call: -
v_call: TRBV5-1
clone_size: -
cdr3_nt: TGCGCCAGCAGCTTGGGTCGGTCTGATACGCAGTATTTT
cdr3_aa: CASSLGRSDTQYF

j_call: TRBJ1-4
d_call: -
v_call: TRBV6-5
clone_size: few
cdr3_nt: TGTGCCAGCAGTTACTCGATTGACAGTTCGGCGAAACTGTTTTTT
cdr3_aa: CASSYSIDSSAKLFF

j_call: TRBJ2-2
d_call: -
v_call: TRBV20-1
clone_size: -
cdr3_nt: TGCAGTGCTAGAGCCGGACAACCGAACACCGGGGAGCTGTTTTTT
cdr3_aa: CSARAGQPNTGELFF

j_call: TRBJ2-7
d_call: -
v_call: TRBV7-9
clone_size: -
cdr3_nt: TGTGCCAGCAGTAAGCTTTCCCCCTACGAGCAGTACTTC
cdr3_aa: CASSKLSPYEQYF

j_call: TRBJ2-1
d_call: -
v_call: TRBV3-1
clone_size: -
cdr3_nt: TGTGCCAGCAGTGTCGTCTGGGCGCCCTCCTACAATGAGCAGTTCTTC
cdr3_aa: CASSVVWAPSYNEQFF

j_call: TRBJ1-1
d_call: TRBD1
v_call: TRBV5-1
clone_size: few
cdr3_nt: TGCGCCAGCAGCTTGGGGCGGGACAGCCTGAACACTGAAGCTTTCTTT
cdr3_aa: CASSLGRDSLNTEAFF

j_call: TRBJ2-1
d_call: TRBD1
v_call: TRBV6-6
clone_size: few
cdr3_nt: TGTGCCAGCAGTGGACAGGGGGTGTACAATGAGCAGTTCTTC
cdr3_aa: CASSGQGVYNEQFF

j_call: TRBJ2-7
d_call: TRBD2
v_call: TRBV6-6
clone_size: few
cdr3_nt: TGTGCCAGCAGTTACCCAAGACTAGCGGGAGTCCCGGACTCCTACGAGCAGTACTTC
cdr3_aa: CASSYPRLAGVPDSYEQYF

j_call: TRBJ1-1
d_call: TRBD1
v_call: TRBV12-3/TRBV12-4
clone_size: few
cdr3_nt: TGTGCCAGCAGTTTTAGCGGCAGGGGGACTGAAGCTTTCTTT
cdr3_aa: CASSFSGRGTEAFF

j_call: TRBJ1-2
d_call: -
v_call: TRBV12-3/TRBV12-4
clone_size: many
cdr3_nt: TGTGCCAGCAGTTTAAAGTCTGGGGGTTCGGCTGGCTACACCTTC
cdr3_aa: CASSLKSGGSAGYTF

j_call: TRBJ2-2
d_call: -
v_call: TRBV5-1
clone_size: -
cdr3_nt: TGCGCCAGCGATTCGGGACAAAGGGACGGGGAGCTGTTTTTT
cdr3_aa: CASDSGQRDGELFF

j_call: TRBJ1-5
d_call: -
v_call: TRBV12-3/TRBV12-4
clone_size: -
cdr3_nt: TGTGCCAGCAGGGATGGGAATCAGCCCCAGCATTTT
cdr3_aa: CASRDGNQPQHF

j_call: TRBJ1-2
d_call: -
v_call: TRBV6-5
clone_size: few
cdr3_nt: TGTGCCAGCAGTTACAACATCTGCCAGGGTTGGGACTATGGCTACACCTTC
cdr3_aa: CASSYNICQGWDYGYTF

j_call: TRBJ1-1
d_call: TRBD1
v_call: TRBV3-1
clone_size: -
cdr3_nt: TGTGCCAGCAGCCCCTTCCGACAGGGGTGGCAGGGAAGGACTGAAGCTTTCTTT
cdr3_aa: CASSPFRQGWQGRTEAFF